These 20 T cell receptor beta chains originate from one sample sequenced in a study of response to subunit inactivated influenza vaccine. MiXCR was run by TCRdb on the RT-PCR reads, yielding one entry per CDR3 protein. The sample carries roughly 520,000 distinct CDR3 sequences, over 25% recorded once. The specimen comprised CD4+ T cells sorted from PBMCs, sampled around 5 days after vaccination. These receptor sequences come from a man between 50 and 59 years old who received an inactivated influenza vaccine.

This clonotype was recorded a few times. The V call is TRBV6-4, the J call TRBJ1-5; D is uncertain. Trimming pared 6 bases from V and 0 bases from J, leaving 15 bases between. In germline, CDR1 is MRHNA, CDR2 SNTAGT. The CDR3 contains 16 residues. This CDR3 is CASSHRKAYSNQPQHF. Here the CDR3 DNA reads TGTGCCAGCAGCCACAGAAAGGCGTATAGCAATCAGCCCCAGCATTTT.

This clonotype was recorded only once. The chain has TRBV7-2 and TRBJ2-3; no definite D call. Trimming took 5 bases from V and 2 from J, leaving 17 bases between them. The CDR3 runs 16 residues. Looked up from germline, CDR1 is SGHTA and CDR2 is FQGNSA. CDR3 in amino acids: CASSPPRPVLTDTQYF. The CDR3 nucleotides are TGTGCCAGCAGCCCCCCTCGGCCAGTTCTCACAGATACGCAGTATTTT.

A few counts support this clonotype. V and J are TRBV28 and TRBJ2-5, with 10 nucleotides matching TRBD2. This CDR3 comprises 16 residues. Trimming at V came to 3 bases and at J to 2 bases, leaving 6 bases not matched to a gene. Per the germline V gene, CDR1 is MDHEN and CDR2 is SYDVKM. The CDR3 loop reads CASSLLLAGIQETQYF. DNA of the CDR3: TGTGCCAGCAGTTTGTTACTAGCGGGGATACAAGAGACCCAGTACTTC. The full variable domain, in which reference TRBV28 and TRBJ2-5 provide the parts outside the CDR3, is DVKVTQSSRYLVKRTGEKVFLECVQDMDHENMFWYRQDPGLGLRLIYFSYDVKMKEKGDIPEGYSVSREKKERFSLILESASTNQTSMYLCASSLLLAGIQETQYFGPGTRLLVL.

This chain links TRBV12-3 or TRBV12-4 with TRBJ1-6; a possible D gene is TRBD1 (5 bases). V was cut by 3 bases and J by 10 bases, with 13 bases left in between. The CDR3 loop spans 14 amino acids. CDR3 in DNA: TGTGCCAGCAGTTTGACGGGGGTGCGCTCACCCCTCCACTTT. It translates to CASSLTGVRSPLHF.

V and J are TRBV20-1 and TRBJ2-1; D gene uncertain. The CDR3 is 11 residues long. The V gene lost 2 bases and the J gene lost 9 bases, with 8 bases spanning the gap. Germline V gene sequence: CDR1 DFQATT, CDR2 SNEGSKA (reference sequence). CDR3 DNA sequence: TGCAGTGCTAGAACAGTTTCTGAGCAGTTCTTC. Its translation: CSARTVSEQFF.

This chain links TRBV29-1 with TRBJ2-1, with 8 bases identical to TRBD1. The CDR3 length is 13 residues. Germline V gene lookup returns CDR1 SQVTM and CDR2 ANQGSEA. Germline trimming cut 0 bases from V and 10 bases from J; bases unmatched to any gene: 5. Written as DNA, the CDR3 is TGCAGCGTTGAAGACGCCCGGACAGGGGAGCAGTTCTTC. It specifies CSVEDARTGEQFF.

This clonotype appeared a few times. The chain has TRBV28 and TRBJ2-5, with a weak D call TRBD2 (5 bases). CDR1 and CDR2 from the germline V gene are MDHEN and SYDVKM. This CDR3 spans 12 amino acids. Trimming shortened V by 7 bases and J by 5 bases, and 11 bases separated the two germline ends. The DNA for the CDR3 is TGTGCCAGCAACCGACGAGGGGAGACCCAGTACTTC. It is translated as CASNRRGETQYF.

The V and J genes are TRBV7-2 and TRBJ2-7; maybe TRBD1 (5 bases). This CDR3 has 16 residues. The V end was cut by 2 bases, the J end by 0 bases, with 14 bases between. Germline V lookup: CDR1 SGHTA, CDR2 FQGNSA. The CDR3 loop is CASSLSTGRISYEQYF. CDR3 sequence (DNA): TGTGCCAGCAGCTTATCCACAGGCCGGATCTCCTACGAGCAGTACTTC.

The rearrangement joins TRBV2 to TRBJ2-6, with no clear D. The germline V gene encodes CDR1 SNHLY and CDR2 FYNNEI. The CDR3 is 17 residues long. V lost 2 bases, J lost 0 bases, and 11 bases lay in between. CDR3 region: CASSEKYFLSGANVLTF. The CDR3 DNA reads TGTGCCAGCAGTGAAAAATACTTTCTCTCTGGGGCCAACGTCCTGACTTTC.

J is TRBJ2-7 and V is TRBV18; 11 nucleotides agree with TRBD2. Trimming at V came to 4 bases and at J to 3 bases, leaving 8 bases not matched to a gene. The germline gives CDR1 KGHSH, CDR2 LQKENI. CDR3 length: 16 residues. The CDR3 sequence is CASSRSGRADIYEQYF. The CDR3 DNA is TGTGCCAGCTCACGTAGCGGGAGGGCAGATATCTACGAGCAGTACTTC.

The chain recombines TRBV7-9 with TRBJ2-1; D is unclear. The V gene lost 2 bases and the J gene lost 8 bases, with 10 bases spanning the gap. The CDR3 length is 13 residues. Germline V gene sequence: CDR1 SEHNR, CDR2 FQNEAQ (reference sequence). CDR3 nucleotide sequence: TGTGCCAGCAGCTTATTCCAGGCTGATGAGCAGTTCTTC. Translating it yields CASSLFQADEQFF.

The V call is TRBV4-1, the J call TRBJ2-5, with D tentatively TRBD2 (5 bases). The V gene lost 0 bases and the J gene lost 5 bases, with 13 bases spanning the gap. The germline V gene encodes CDR1 MGHRA and CDR2 YSYEKL. The CDR3 spans 15 residues. CDR3: CASSQDFGVWETQYF. The CDR3 DNA reads TGCGCCAGCAGCCAAGACTTCGGGGTGTGGGAGACCCAGTACTTC.

In its sample, this clonotype was seen a few times. J is TRBJ2-1 and V is TRBV18; 7 nucleotides align to TRBD1. The ends lost 0 bases at V and 0 bases at J; junction bases unmatched: 2. Looked up from germline, CDR1 is KGHSH and CDR2 is LQKENI. The CDR3 length is 16 residues. CDR3 in amino acids: CASSPPGQSSYNEQFF. Here the CDR3 DNA reads TGTGCCAGCTCACCACCGGGACAGAGCTCCTACAATGAGCAGTTCTTC.

This clonotype was found a few times. CDR3 coding DNA: TGTGCCACCAGCAGTCCCAAAAAATCAACTAATGAAAAACTGTTTTTT. This codes for CATSSPKKSTNEKLFF. The genes are TRBV15 and TRBJ1-4, with no clear D. This CDR3 has 16 residues. The V end was cut by 3 bases, the J end by 0 bases, with 11 bases between. Germline lookup yields CDR1 LNHNV and CDR2 YYDKDF (reference sequence).

The chain couples TRBV5-1 to TRBJ2-7; TRBD2 aligns across 8 bases. Germline CDR1 SGHRS, CDR2 YFSETQ. Trimming removed 3 bases from V and 2 bases from J; junction bases left unmatched: 7. CDR3 size: 15 residues. CDR3 bases: TGCGCCAGCAGCTCCGAAGCGGGAGTCCCCTACGAGCAGTACTTC. Translating gives CASSSEAGVPYEQYF.

The CDR3 DNA follows: TGTGCCAGTAGTCTCGGGGGGCTCCCCTCGGAGACCCAGTACTTC. Translated: CASSLGGLPSETQYF. The chain employs TRBV19 and TRBJ2-5; TRBD2 might be the D (7 bases). The V end was cut by 5 bases, the J end by 5 bases, with 18 bases between. The germline V gene has CDR1 LNHDA and CDR2 SQIVND (reference sequence). This CDR3 region has 15 residues.

In its sample, this clonotype was seen a few times. This sequence joins TRBV28 and TRBJ2-2; D is ambiguous. The CDR3 extends over 16 amino acids. The V and J ends lost 4 bases and 0 bases respectively, with 12 bases between them. Germline V gives CDR1 MDHEN, CDR2 SYDVKM. The CDR3 spells CASSSPMGANTGELFF. CDR3 DNA sequence: TGTGCCAGCAGTTCACCCATGGGTGCGAACACCGGGGAGCTGTTTTTT.

The CDR3 DNA is TGCGCCAGCAGCCAGGACCGGCAACTAAATGAAAAACTGTTTTTT. Its protein is CASSQDRQLNEKLFF. The chain combines TRBV4-3 with TRBJ1-4; D unclear. V lost 3 bases and J 5 bases, leaving 13 bases between the germline ends. The V gene's germline CDR1 is LGHNA and CDR2 YSLEER. The CDR3 has 15 amino acids.

About this clonotype: The germline gene is not matched at one end of the junction; a read error may be the cause. The chain links TRBV6-1 to TRBJ1-2, with 8 bases that match TRBD1. The CDR3 spans 14 residues. In germline, CDR1 is MNHNS, CDR2 SASEGT. The CDR3 sequence is CASREGQGNCGYTF. The CDR3, as DNA: TGTGCCAGCAGGGAAGGACAGGGCAACTGTGGCTACACCTTC.

V is TRBV4-2 and J is TRBJ2-7; TRBD2 might be the D (6 bases). V lost 0 bases and J lost 1, with 10 bases in between. The CDR3 is 15 amino acids. CDR1 LGHNA and CDR2 YNFKEQ come from the germline V gene. In DNA form, the CDR3 reads TGTGCCAGCAGCCAAGATCATGGGGGGTCCTACGAGCAGTACTTC. This codes for CASSQDHGGSYEQYF.